A selection of T cell receptor beta chains follows, all from one sample in a study of beta chain features in type 1 diabetes. The assay was immunoSEQ multiplex PCR, and TCRdb's table has in-frame clones only and misses some. This table holds 330,000 or so clones, over 9.5% found once. The sequencing sample was made of naive CD4+ T cells from blood. Every receptor here comes from a woman aged 18-35 years with type 1 diabetes. Each CDR3 is given with its conserved first and last residue. The D gene is left open where the match is weak. Some rows have no size entry. The others give once, few or many, or a class for an expanded clone.

TRBD1,few,TRBV11-2,TRBJ1-2,CASSLRDREDGYTF,TGTGCCAGCAGCTTAAGGGACAGGGAGGACGGCTACACCTTC
-,-,TRBV7-9,TRBJ2-3,CASSPDPRGPSDTQYF,TGTGCCAGCAGCCCCGACCCCCGAGGCCCTTCAGATACGCAGTATTTT
-,-,TRBV11-2,TRBJ2-7,CASSWTAVYEQYF,TGTGCCAGCAGCTGGACAGCTGTCTACGAGCAGTACTTC
-,-,TRBV28,TRBJ1-3,CASSFRSGNTIYF,TGTGCCAGCAGTTTCCGCTCTGGAAACACCATATATTTT
TRBD1,few,TRBV29-1,TRBJ2-5,CSVGGTGFIRETQYF,TGCAGCGTTGGAGGGACAGGGTTTATTAGAGAGACCCAGTACTTC
TRBD1,-,TRBV25-1,TRBJ2-7,CASSGQGFSYEQYF,TGTGCCAGCAGCGGACAGGGCTTCTCCTACGAGCAGTACTTC
TRBD1,-,TRBV15,TRBJ2-2,CATSRGTGTITGELFF,TGTGCCACCAGCCGAGGGACAGGGACTATAACCGGGGAGCTGTTTTTT
-,-,TRBV7-9,TRBJ2-7,CASSPGTIYEQYF,TGTGCCAGCAGCCCCGGGACAATCTACGAGCAGTACTTC
-,-,TRBV28,TRBJ2-7,CASRGAAGGLGYF,TGTGCCAGCAGGGGGGCGGCAGGGGGACTTGGATACTTC
-,once,TRBV2,TRBJ1-2,CASFDLRGYTF,TGTGCCAGCTTCGACTTGAGAGGCTACACCTTC
-,few,TRBV7-2,TRBJ1-4,CASSYYRDEKLFF,TGTGCCAGCAGCTACTACCGTGATGAAAAACTGTTTTTT
-,few,TRBV19,TRBJ1-2,CASSIPRGPGYTF,TGTGCCAGTAGTATCCCCCGAGGTCCTGGCTACACCTTC
-,once,TRBV7-2,TRBJ2-7,CAIGSSRSYEQYF,TGTGCCATCGGGAGTAGCCGCTCCTACGAGCAGTACTTC
-,few,TRBV11-2,TRBJ1-2,CASSLGQIYGYTF,TGTGCCAGCAGCTTAGGACAGATCTATGGCTACACCTTC
-,few,TRBV20-1,TRBJ1-1,CSASRNTEAFF,TGCAGTGCTAGTAGGAACACTGAAGCTTTCTTT
-,few,TRBV19,TRBJ2-5,CASSIERLETQYF,TGTGCCAGTAGTATCGAGCGGCTAGAGACCCAGTACTTC
-,few,TRBV7-2,TRBJ2-1,CASSSDKEQFF,TGTGCCAGCAGCTCCGACAAGGAGCAGTTCTTC
-,-,TRBV7-9,TRBJ1-1,CASSPGPGGFTEAFF,TGTGCCAGCAGCCCGGGACCCGGGGGGTTCACTGAAGCTTTCTTT
-,few,TRBV28,TRBJ2-7,CASSLGHKIQGEPYF,TGTGCCAGCAGTTTGGGACATAAAATTCAGGGTGAGCCGTACTTC
-,few,TRBV4-3,TRBJ2-2,CASSRPGGELFF,TGCGCCAGCAGCCGACCGGGCGGGGAGCTGTTTTTT
TRBD1,few,TRBV28,TRBJ1-1,CASSFGQAYEAFF,TGTGCCAGCAGTTTCGGACAGGCGTATGAAGCTTTCTTT
-,-,TRBV6-5,TRBJ2-5,CASSEPGHPETQYF,TGTGCCAGCAGTGAACCGGGACACCCAGAGACCCAGTACTTC
-,few,TRBV18,TRBJ2-5,CASSPGLGETQYF,TGTGCCAGCTCACCGGGACTTGGAGAGACCCAGTACTTC
-,-,TRBV6-1,TRBJ2-3,CASSFTRDTQYF,TGTGCCAGCAGCTTCACTCGGGATACGCAGTATTTT
TRBD1,-,TRBV5-1,TRBJ2-7,CASSRDRVFEQYF,TGCGCCAGCAGCCGAGACAGGGTTTTCGAGCAGTACTTC
TRBD1,-,TRBV18,TRBJ2-7,CASSPPSVTGSYEQYF,TGTGCCAGCTCACCACCCTCGGTGACAGGGTCCTACGAGCAGTACTTC
-,-,TRBV30,TRBJ2-3,CAWSVTGEGTQYF,TGTGCCTGGAGTGTTACAGGTGAAGGTACGCAGTATTTT
TRBD2,few,TRBV5-4,TRBJ2-3,CASSLWLAGSADTQYF,TGTGCCAGCAGCTTGTGGCTAGCGGGTAGCGCAGATACGCAGTATTTT
TRBD1,few,TRBV6-5,TRBJ1-2,CASSLGGVYGYTF,TGTGCCAGCAGCCTAGGGGGCGTCTATGGCTACACCTTC
-,-,TRBV6-1,TRBJ1-2,CASSRDGYTF,TGTGCCAGCAGCAGGGATGGCTACACCTTC
-,few,TRBV4-3,TRBJ2-2,CASSQGGGELFF,TGCGCCAGCAGTCAGGGGGGCGGGGAGCTGTTTTTT
TRBD1,few,TRBV19,TRBJ2-4,CASSLYGQGGNQYF,TGTGCCAGTAGTCTCTACGGACAGGGTGGAAATCAGTACTTC
-,few,TRBV5-1,TRBJ1-2,CASSLAAVQTIHGYTF,TGCGCCAGCAGCTTGGCGGCGGTACAAACGATTCATGGCTACACCTTC
-,few,TRBV2,TRBJ2-2,CASTEEAGSFGELFF,TGTGCCAGCACGGAAGAGGCAGGGTCTTTTGGGGAGCTGTTTTTT
TRBD1,-,TRBV28,TRBJ1-5,CASSPFTGDQPQHF,TGTGCCAGCAGTCCCTTTACAGGGGATCAGCCCCAGCATTTT
TRBD1,-,TRBV5-5,TRBJ2-1,CASSLLQGFLGEQFF,TGTGCCAGCTCCTTACTACAGGGGTTCTTGGGTGAGCAGTTCTTC
-,-,TRBV2,TRBJ2-3,CASSDYRLLTDTQYF,TGTGCCAGCAGTGACTACCGTCTTCTCACAGATACGCAGTATTTT
-,few,TRBV7-2,TRBJ2-5,CASSLGHRSVGETQYF,TGTGCCAGCAGCTTAGGTCATCGGAGCGTAGGAGAGACCCAGTACTTC
-,few,TRBV29-1,TRBJ2-5,CSAGGLAGETQYF,TGCAGCGCAGGGGGGCTAGCCGGAGAGACCCAGTACTTC